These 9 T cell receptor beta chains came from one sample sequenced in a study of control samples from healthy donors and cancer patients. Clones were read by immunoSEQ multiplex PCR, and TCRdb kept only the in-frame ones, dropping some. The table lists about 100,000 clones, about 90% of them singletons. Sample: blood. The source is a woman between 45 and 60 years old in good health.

This CDR3 is CASSSRLAGGENEQFF. CDR3 in DNA: TGTGCCAGCAGCTCCCGACTAGCGGGAGGTGAGAATGAGCAGTTCTTC. The V and J genes are TRBV5-6 and TRBJ2-1; 13 bases map to TRBD2. CDR3 size: 16 residues. The germline V gene encodes CDR1 SGHDT and CDR2 YYEEEE. The V gene end was trimmed by 3 bases and the J gene end by 7 bases; junction bases not matched to a gene: 7.

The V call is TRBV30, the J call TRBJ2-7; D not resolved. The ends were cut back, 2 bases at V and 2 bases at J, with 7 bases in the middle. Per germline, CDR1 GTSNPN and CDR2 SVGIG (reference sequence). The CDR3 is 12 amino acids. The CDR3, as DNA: TGTGCCTGGAGTTTGGGCCCCTACGAGCAGTACTTC. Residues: CAWSLGPYEQYF.

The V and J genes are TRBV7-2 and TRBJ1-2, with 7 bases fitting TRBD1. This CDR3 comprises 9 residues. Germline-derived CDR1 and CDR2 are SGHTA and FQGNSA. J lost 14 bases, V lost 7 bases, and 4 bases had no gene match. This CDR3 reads CASNDRETF. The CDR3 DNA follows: TGTGCCAGCAATGACAGGGAAACCTTC.

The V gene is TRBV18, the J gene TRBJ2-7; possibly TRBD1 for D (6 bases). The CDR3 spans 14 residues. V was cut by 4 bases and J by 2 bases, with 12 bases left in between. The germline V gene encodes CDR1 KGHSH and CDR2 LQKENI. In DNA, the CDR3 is TGTGCCAGCTCACTGGCGGACAGAGCCTACGAGCAGTACGTC. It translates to CASSLADRAYEQYV.

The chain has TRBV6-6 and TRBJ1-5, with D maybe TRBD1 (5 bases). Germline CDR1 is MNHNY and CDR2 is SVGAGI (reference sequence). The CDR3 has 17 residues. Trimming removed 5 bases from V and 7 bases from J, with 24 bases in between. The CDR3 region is CASSRSGRRQLGQPQHF. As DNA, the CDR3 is TGTGCCAGCAGTCGCTCGGGACGGCGGCAGTTAGGGCAGCCCCAGCATTTT.

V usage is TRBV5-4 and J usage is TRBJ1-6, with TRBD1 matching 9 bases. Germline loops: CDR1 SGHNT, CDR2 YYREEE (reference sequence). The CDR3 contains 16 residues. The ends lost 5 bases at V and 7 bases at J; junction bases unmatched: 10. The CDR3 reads CASRGQGAALNSPLHF. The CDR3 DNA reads TGTGCCAGCAGGGGACAGGGAGCAGCTCTCAATTCACCCCTCCACTTT. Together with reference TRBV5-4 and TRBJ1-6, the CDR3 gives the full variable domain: ETGVTQSPTHLIKTRGQQVTLRCSSQSGHNTVSWYQQALGQGPQFIFQYYREEENGRGNFPPRFSGLQFPNYSSELNVNALELDDSALYLCASRGQGAALNSPLHFGNGTRLTVT.

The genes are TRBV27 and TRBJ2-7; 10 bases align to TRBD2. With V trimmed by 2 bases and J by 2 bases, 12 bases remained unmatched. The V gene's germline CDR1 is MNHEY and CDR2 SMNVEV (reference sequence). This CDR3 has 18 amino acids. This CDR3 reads CASSLGGSGRPFPYEQYV. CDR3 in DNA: TGTGCCAGCAGTTTAGGCGGTAGCGGGAGGCCTTTCCCCTACGAGCAGTACGTC.

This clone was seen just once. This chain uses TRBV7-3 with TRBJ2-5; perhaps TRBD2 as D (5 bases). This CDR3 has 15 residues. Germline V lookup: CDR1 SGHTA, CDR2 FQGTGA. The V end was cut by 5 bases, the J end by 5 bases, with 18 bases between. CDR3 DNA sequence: TGTGCCAGCAGCACCGAGGGCGTAGCCGGGGAGACCCAGTACTTC. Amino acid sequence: CASSTEGVAGETQYF.

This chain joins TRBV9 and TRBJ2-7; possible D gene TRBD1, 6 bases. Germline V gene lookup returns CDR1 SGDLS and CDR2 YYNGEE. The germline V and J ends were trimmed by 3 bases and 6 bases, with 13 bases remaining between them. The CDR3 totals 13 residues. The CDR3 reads CASSAETGTEQYF. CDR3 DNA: TGTGCCAGCAGCGCTGAAACAGGGACCGAGCAGTACTTC.